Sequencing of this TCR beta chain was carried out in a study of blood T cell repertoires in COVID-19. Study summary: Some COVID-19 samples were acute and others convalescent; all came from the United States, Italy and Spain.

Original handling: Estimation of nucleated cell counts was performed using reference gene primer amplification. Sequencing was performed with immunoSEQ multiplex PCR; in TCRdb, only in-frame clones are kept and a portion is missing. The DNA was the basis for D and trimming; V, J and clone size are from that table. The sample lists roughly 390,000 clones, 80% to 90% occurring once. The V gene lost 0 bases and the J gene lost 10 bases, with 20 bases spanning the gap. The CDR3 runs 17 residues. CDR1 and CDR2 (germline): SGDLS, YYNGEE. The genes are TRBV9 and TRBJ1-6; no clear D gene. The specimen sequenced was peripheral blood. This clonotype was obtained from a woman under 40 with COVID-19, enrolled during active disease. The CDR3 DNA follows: TGTGCCAGCAGCGTAGGCTTGGGCGGGAAGGGAACATCACCCCTCCACTTT. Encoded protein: CASSVGLGGKGTSPLHF.